These T cell receptor beta chains were read from a single sample in a study of blood T cell repertoires in COVID-19. The protocol was immunoSEQ multiplex PCR, while the TCRdb copy is restricted to in-frame clones and leaves out a portion. This sample has roughly 250,000 clones, with approximately 90% found just once. Sequences were obtained from peripheral blood. These receptors originate from a woman aged 40 to 50 who had recovered from COVID-19. Both conserved end residues are trimmed from each CDR3. D genes are given only for firm matches.

d_gene	v_gene	len	CDR3aa
TRBD2	TRBV6-2/TRBV6-3	16	ASSYGASGSLPQETQY
-	TRBV28	11	ASSTPTRGEAF
-	TRBV2	11	ASSGQRHYGYT
TRBD1	TRBV6-5	13	ASSYSSGTGGFMD
-	TRBV6-5	13	ASSYSWLANNEQF
-	TRBV4-1	13	ASSHPSRGAYGYT
-	TRBV6-5	14	ASSYSGAGVNTEAF
-	TRBV18	13	ASSPYGNRGYGYT
-	TRBV2	11	ASSEESNYGYT
TRBD1	TRBV5-1	11	ASSQGQGVDYT
-	TRBV4-3	16	ASSQTKGRRKGANEQF
TRBD2	TRBV6-5	13	ASSYLAGGTGELF
TRBD2	TRBV7-8	15	ASSLARQIAGGHTQY
-	TRBV24-1	13	ATSDSATVNTEAF
-	TRBV6-5	13	ASRTSGAPYNEQF
-	TRBV6-5	13	ASSPGGGAAYEQY
-	TRBV20-1	12	SASGTHSNQPQH
TRBD2	TRBV5-1	15	ASSLNPGLAAYNEQF
-	TRBV6-6	12	ASSGGTSNYGYT
TRBD2	TRBV9	17	ASSVAGGGLAGDYNEQF
-	TRBV30	11	ASTGGGNQPQH
-	TRBV6-6	12	ARERDTLYQPQH
TRBD1	TRBV6-2/TRBV6-3	13	ASSLNRGRGYGYT
-	TRBV29-1	12	SVGAVPGLAEAF
-	TRBV6-4	12	ASSRQVLNQPQH
TRBD2	TRBV2	14	ASSYYGLATEDTQY
TRBD1	TRBV27	12	ASRGGDRGYEQY
-	TRBV6-5	12	ASSYPGTNYGYT
TRBD1	TRBV19	13	ASRGQGLPNQPQH
TRBD1	TRBV5-1	13	ASSPKTGVPYGYT
TRBD2	TRBV7-2	13	ASSLAGLAEETQY
-	TRBV28	10	ASSLDTYGYT
-	TRBV7-3	11	ASSLMLGGEQF
-	TRBV3-1/TRBV3-2	12	ASSPDNSNQPQH
TRBD2	TRBV4-2	16	ASSQEWLAGGGAYEQY
TRBD1	TRBV2	11	ASRDRGVTEAF